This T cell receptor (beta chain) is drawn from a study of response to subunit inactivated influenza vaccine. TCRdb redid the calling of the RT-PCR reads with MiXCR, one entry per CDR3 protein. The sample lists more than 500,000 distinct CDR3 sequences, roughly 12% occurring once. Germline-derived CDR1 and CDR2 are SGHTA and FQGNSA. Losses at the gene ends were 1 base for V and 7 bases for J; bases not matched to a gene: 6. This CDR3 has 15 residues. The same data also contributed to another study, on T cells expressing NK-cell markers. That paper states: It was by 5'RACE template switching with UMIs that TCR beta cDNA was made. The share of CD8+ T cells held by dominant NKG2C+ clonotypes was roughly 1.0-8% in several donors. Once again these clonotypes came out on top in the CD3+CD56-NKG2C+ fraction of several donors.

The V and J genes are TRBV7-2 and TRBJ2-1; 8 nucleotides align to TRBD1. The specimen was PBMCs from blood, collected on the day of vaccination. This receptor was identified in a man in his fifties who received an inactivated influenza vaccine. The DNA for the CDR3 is TGTGCCAGCAGCTTAGTGGGACAGGTTTATAATGAGCAGTTCTTC. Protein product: CASSLVGQVYNEQFF.